The rows below give T cell receptor beta chains drawn from one sample of a study of T-cell memory formation after mild COVID-19. TCRdb re-called the 5' RACE reads through MiXCR, storing one row per CDR3 protein. The sample yields under 110,000 distinct CDR3 sequences, 15% to 20% seen once. Sequencing was performed on PBMCs or a T cell subset sorted from them (not recorded which). The receptors originated from an adult woman who had mild COVID-19 (a few samples of this study predate the infection). Cell type and time point are not known. CDR3s include the opening cysteine and the closing phenylalanine or tryptophan. D genes are given only for firm matches. Clone size, where shown, is once, few, many, or a class for clones that have expanded.

D gene: NA
V gene: TRBV4-1
J gene: TRBJ2-3
clone size: NA
CDR3 DNA: TGCGCCAGCAGCCCTTTTGCGTACGGCACAGATACGCAGTATTTT
CDR3 protein: CASSPFAYGTDTQYF

D gene: NA
V gene: TRBV4-2
J gene: TRBJ2-7
clone size: NA
CDR3 DNA: TGTGCCAGCAGCCAAGCGGTAGGCTACAGGGAGTCCACCTACGAGCAGTACTTC
CDR3 protein: CASSQAVGYRESTYEQYF

D gene: NA
V gene: TRBV20-1
J gene: TRBJ2-1
clone size: NA
CDR3 DNA: TGCAGTGCTCACCTGGTCGGGACGACCTACAATGAGCAGTTCTTC
CDR3 protein: CSAHLVGTTYNEQFF

D gene: TRBD2
V gene: TRBV7-9
J gene: TRBJ2-5
clone size: NA
CDR3 DNA: TGTGCCAGCAGCACTAGAAGCTCCGGGACTAGCTCTAACCCGGGGGAGACCCAGTACTTC
CDR3 protein: CASSTRSSGTSSNPGETQYF

D gene: NA
V gene: TRBV25-1
J gene: TRBJ1-1
clone size: NA
CDR3 DNA: TGTGCCAGCAGTGAATTAGCAGGGTCAGTAACGGGTGAAGCTTTCTTT
CDR3 protein: CASSELAGSVTGEAFF

D gene: NA
V gene: TRBV5-1
J gene: TRBJ2-7
clone size: NA
CDR3 DNA: TGCGCCAGCAGTCTCGGGGGCCCCCCCCACGAGCAGTACTTC
CDR3 protein: CASSLGGPPHEQYF

D gene: NA
V gene: TRBV24-1
J gene: TRBJ1-5
clone size: NA
CDR3 DNA: TGTGCCACCAGTGTGGGGAGGGATCAGCCCCAGCATTTT
CDR3 protein: CATSVGRDQPQHF

D gene: NA
V gene: TRBV20-1
J gene: TRBJ1-1
clone size: NA
CDR3 DNA: TGCAGTGCCCCCAGGGGTACCGAAGCTTTCTTT
CDR3 protein: CSAPRGTEAFF

D gene: NA
V gene: TRBV4-3
J gene: TRBJ2-7
clone size: NA
CDR3 DNA: TGCGCCAGCAGCGAGCGACAGGGAAGCGGGAGTTTTTCCTACGAGCAGTACTTC
CDR3 protein: CASSERQGSGSFSYEQYF

D gene: NA
V gene: TRBV6-2/TRBV6-3
J gene: TRBJ1-2
clone size: NA
CDR3 DNA: TGTGCCAGCAGTTACCACTCGAGGGATAACTATGGCTACACCTTC
CDR3 protein: CASSYHSRDNYGYTF

D gene: NA
V gene: TRBV18
J gene: TRBJ2-1
clone size: NA
CDR3 DNA: TGTGCCAGCTCACCGGACTACATCTCCTACAATGAGCAGTTCTTC
CDR3 protein: CASSPDYISYNEQFF

D gene: NA
V gene: TRBV10-3
J gene: TRBJ1-1
clone size: few
CDR3 DNA: TGTGCCATCAGAACAATGAACACTGAAGCTTTCTTT
CDR3 protein: CAIRTMNTEAFF

D gene: TRBD2
V gene: TRBV7-3
J gene: TRBJ2-7
clone size: many
CDR3 DNA: TGTGCCAGCAGCCCCGAATCACTAGCGGGAGGATTGAAAACTGAGCAGTACTTC
CDR3 protein: CASSPESLAGGLKTEQYF

D gene: NA
V gene: TRBV12-3/TRBV12-4
J gene: TRBJ1-1
clone size: NA
CDR3 DNA: TGTGCCAGCAGTCTCCCGGTCAGGGGTCCACCGGGGGATAACACTGAAGCTTTCTTT
CDR3 protein: CASSLPVRGPPGDNTEAFF

D gene: TRBD1
V gene: TRBV7-9
J gene: TRBJ1-2
clone size: NA
CDR3 DNA: TGTGCCAGCAGAACAGGGGGCGCGGGCTATGGCTACACCTTC
CDR3 protein: CASRTGGAGYGYTF

D gene: TRBD1
V gene: TRBV9
J gene: TRBJ2-2
clone size: few
CDR3 DNA: TGTGCCAGCAGCCCCGGGACAGGGACCGGGGAGCTGTTTTTT
CDR3 protein: CASSPGTGTGELFF

D gene: NA
V gene: TRBV7-7
J gene: TRBJ2-2
clone size: few
CDR3 DNA: TGTGCCAGCAGCGCAGAATTTGGCGGGGAGCTGTTTTTT
CDR3 protein: CASSAEFGGELFF

D gene: NA
V gene: TRBV7-3
J gene: TRBJ2-2
clone size: many
CDR3 DNA: TGTGCCAGCAGCCTCGGTTTGGGGGACACCGGGGAGCTGTTTTTT
CDR3 protein: CASSLGLGDTGELFF

D gene: NA
V gene: TRBV29-1
J gene: TRBJ2-1
clone size: few
CDR3 DNA: TGCAGCGTTGGAGAGGGAGGTCCCAATGAGCAGTTCTTC
CDR3 protein: CSVGEGGPNEQFF

D gene: NA
V gene: TRBV7-2
J gene: TRBJ2-7
clone size: many
CDR3 DNA: TGTGCCAGCAGCTTGTCGCGGGACATCACCTACGAGCAGTACTTC
CDR3 protein: CASSLSRDITYEQYF

D gene: TRBD1
V gene: TRBV6-1
J gene: TRBJ1-5
clone size: NA
CDR3 DNA: TGTGCCAGCAGCTTGGGACAGGGAGTGGGACAGCCCCAGCATTTT
CDR3 protein: CASSLGQGVGQPQHF

D gene: NA
V gene: TRBV6-5
J gene: TRBJ2-2
clone size: NA
CDR3 DNA: TGTGCCAGCAGTTACTTGACAGTTGGAGCCGGGGAGCTGTTTTTT
CDR3 protein: CASSYLTVGAGELFF

D gene: TRBD2
V gene: TRBV4-3
J gene: TRBJ2-3
clone size: NA
CDR3 DNA: TGCGCCAGCAGTGCGGGACTAGCTTACACAGATACGAAGTATTTT
CDR3 protein: CASSAGLAYTDTKYF

D gene: NA
V gene: TRBV15
J gene: TRBJ2-7
clone size: NA
CDR3 DNA: TGTGCCACCAGCAGAGATCGCGGGGCATGGGACGAGCAGTACTTC
CDR3 protein: CATSRDRGAWDEQYF

D gene: NA
V gene: TRBV2
J gene: TRBJ2-3
clone size: NA
CDR3 DNA: TGTGCCAGCAGTGATTACGGGGGGCCAAACACAGATACGCAGTATTTT
CDR3 protein: CASSDYGGPNTDTQYF

D gene: TRBD2
V gene: TRBV12-3/TRBV12-4
J gene: TRBJ2-1
clone size: NA
CDR3 DNA: TGTGCCAGCAGTTTTAATGGGGGGGATGAGCAGTTCTTC
CDR3 protein: CASSFNGGDEQFF

D gene: TRBD2
V gene: TRBV10-3
J gene: TRBJ2-3
clone size: NA
CDR3 DNA: TGTGCCATCAGTGAGTCAAGCGCGGGGGAGACGGATACGCAGTATTTT
CDR3 protein: CAISESSAGETDTQYF

D gene: TRBD1
V gene: TRBV15
J gene: TRBJ1-5
clone size: NA
CDR3 DNA: TGTGCCACCAGCAGAGAAAGGGGGCTAAGCAATCAGCCCCAGCATTTT
CDR3 protein: CATSRERGLSNQPQHF

D gene: TRBD1
V gene: TRBV7-9
J gene: TRBJ2-1
clone size: few
CDR3 DNA: TGTGCCAGCAGCTTCCTGCCGGGACAGGAACAGTTCTTC
CDR3 protein: CASSFLPGQEQFF

D gene: TRBD1
V gene: TRBV7-9
J gene: TRBJ2-7
clone size: few
CDR3 DNA: TGTGCCAGCAGCTCCGGGACAGTACTCTACGAGCAGTACTTC
CDR3 protein: CASSSGTVLYEQYF